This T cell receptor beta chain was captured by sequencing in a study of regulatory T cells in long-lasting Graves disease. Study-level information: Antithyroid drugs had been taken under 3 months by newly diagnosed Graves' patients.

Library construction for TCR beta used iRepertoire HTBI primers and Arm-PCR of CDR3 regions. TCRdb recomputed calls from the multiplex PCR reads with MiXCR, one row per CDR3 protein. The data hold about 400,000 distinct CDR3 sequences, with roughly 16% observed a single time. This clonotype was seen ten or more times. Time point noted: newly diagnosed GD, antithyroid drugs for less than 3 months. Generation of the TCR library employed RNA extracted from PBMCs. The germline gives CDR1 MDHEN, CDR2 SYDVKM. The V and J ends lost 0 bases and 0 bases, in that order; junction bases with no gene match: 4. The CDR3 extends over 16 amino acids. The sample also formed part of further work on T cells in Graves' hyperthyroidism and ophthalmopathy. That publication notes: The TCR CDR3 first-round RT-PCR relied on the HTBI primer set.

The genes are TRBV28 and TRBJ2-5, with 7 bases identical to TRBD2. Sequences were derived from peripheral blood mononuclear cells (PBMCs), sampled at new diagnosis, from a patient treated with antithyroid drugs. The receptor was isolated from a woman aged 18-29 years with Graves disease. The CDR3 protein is CASSLWAGVNQETQYF. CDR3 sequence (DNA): TGTGCCAGCAGTTTATGGGCGGGGGTGAACCAAGAGACCCAGTACTTC.